This T cell receptor (beta chain) was captured in a study of early T cells in non-severe SARS-CoV-2 infection. Study context: The input, bulk RNA from unsorted whole blood, was sequenced, and chains were unpaired. Findings and limits, study-wide: The matching step, a VDJdb search, favored anti-spike CD8 responses and missed private and CD4 specificities.

This clonotype was picked up many times. The antigen remains undetermined. The CDR3 has 13 residues. V lost 4 bases and J lost 2, with 6 bases in between. The V gene's germline CDR1 is MNHNS and CDR2 SASEGT. Individual cDNA molecules were tagged with unique molecular identifiers. TCRdb itself ran the 5' RACE reads through MiXCR, one entry per CDR3 protein. This sample has around 78,000 distinct CDR3 sequences, with around 15% found just once. The genes are TRBV6-1 and TRBJ1-3, with a possible D match to TRBD1 (5 bases). The TCR comes from an adult who was a healthcare worker with PCR-confirmed SARS-CoV-2 infection or an uninfected control (not recorded which). The specimen was whole blood. The DNA of the CDR3 is TGTGCCAGCAGTGCGGGACCTGGAAACACCATATATTTT. The encoded protein is CASSAGPGNTIYF.